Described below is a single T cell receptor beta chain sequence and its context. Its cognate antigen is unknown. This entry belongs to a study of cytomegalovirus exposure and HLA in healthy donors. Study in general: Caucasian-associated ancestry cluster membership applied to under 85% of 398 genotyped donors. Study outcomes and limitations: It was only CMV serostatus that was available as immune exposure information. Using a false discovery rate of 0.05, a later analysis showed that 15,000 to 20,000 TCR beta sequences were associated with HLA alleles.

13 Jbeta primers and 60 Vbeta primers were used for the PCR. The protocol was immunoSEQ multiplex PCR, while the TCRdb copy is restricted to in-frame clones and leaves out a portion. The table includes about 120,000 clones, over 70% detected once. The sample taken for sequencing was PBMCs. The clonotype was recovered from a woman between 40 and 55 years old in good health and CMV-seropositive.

The CDR3 spells CASSIWVLGLSNQPQHF. In nucleotides, the CDR3 is TGTGCCAGTAGTATATGGGTCCTGGGACTTAGCAATCAGCCCCAGCATTTT. V is TRBV19 and J is TRBJ1-5; tentatively, D is TRBD1 (5 bases). V lost 2 bases and J lost 0, with 14 bases in between. Germline CDR1 is LNHDA and CDR2 is SQIVND (reference sequence). This CDR3 comprises 17 residues.